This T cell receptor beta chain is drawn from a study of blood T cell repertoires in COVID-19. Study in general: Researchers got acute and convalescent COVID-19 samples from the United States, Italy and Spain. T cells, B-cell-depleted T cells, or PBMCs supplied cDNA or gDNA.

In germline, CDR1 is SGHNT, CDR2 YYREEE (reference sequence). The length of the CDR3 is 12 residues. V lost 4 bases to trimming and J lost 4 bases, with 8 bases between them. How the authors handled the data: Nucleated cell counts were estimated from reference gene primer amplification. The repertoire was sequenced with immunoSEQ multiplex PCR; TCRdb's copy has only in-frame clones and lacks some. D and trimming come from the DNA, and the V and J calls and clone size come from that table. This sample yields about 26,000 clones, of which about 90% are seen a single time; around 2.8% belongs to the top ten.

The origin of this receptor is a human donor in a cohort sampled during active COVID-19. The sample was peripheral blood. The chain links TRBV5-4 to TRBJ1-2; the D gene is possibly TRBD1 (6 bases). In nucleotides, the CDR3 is TGTGCCAGCAGCGCGGACAGCTATGGCTACACCTTC. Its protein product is CASSADSYGYTF.